The clone carrying this T cell receptor beta chain was found many times. The antigen is not known. Germline V gene data show CDR1 as DFQATT and CDR2 as SNEGSKA (reference sequence). The CDR3 extends over 11 amino acids. Trimming took 1 base from V and 7 from J, leaving 8 bases between them. This entry belongs to a study of regulatory T cells in long-lasting Graves disease. Study-wide findings and caveats: Less diverse TCR repertoires were seen in persistent Graves' patients than in newly diagnosed ones. Whereas 1,000 or so public clonotypes were shared by new patients, persistent patients shared more, at a few thousand.

Researchers made TCR beta libraries by using iRepertoire HTBI primers and running Arm-PCR on CDR3 regions. TCRdb re-called the multiplex PCR reads with MiXCR, one entry per CDR3 protein. The data show fewer than 500,000 distinct CDR3 sequences, roughly 16% seen once. Time point here: newly diagnosed GD, antithyroid drugs for less than 3 months. Preparation of the TCR library used RNA extracted from PBMCs. The patients were drawn from one endocrinology department in Xi'an, China. A further study also used this sample, focusing on T cells in Graves' hyperthyroidism and ophthalmopathy.

The chain has TRBV20-1 and TRBJ2-7; no clear D gene. This clonotype was sampled from a man between 35 and 55 years old with Graves disease. This specimen was peripheral blood mononuclear cells (PBMCs), taken at new diagnosis, from a patient treated with antithyroid drugs. As DNA, the CDR3 is TGCAGTGCTAGAGGGGCTGGGGAGCAGTACTTC. This translates into CSARGAGEQYF.